Below are 21 T cell receptor beta chains sequenced from a single sample in a study of blood T cell repertoires in COVID-19 (dated by TCRdb to 2018 to 2021). Libraries were constructed by the immunoSEQ multiplex PCR assay. The table comes from immuneACCESS by way of TCRdb, which keeps in-frame sequences with V and J called. Part of the clones is missing from these tables; in studies checked, under half for an unresolved V gene and the rest for unknown reasons. In all, the sample holds about 320,000 clones, and approximately 88% of those were seen once. The ten most abundant clones make up roughly 5.3% of the sample. The sequenced material came from PBMCs or T cells enriched from blood (not recorded which). These receptors came from a man in his sixties who had recovered from COVID-19.

This clone showed up just a few times. CDR3 in amino acids: CSARKDGNSYNEQFF. The CDR3 region has the DNA TGCAGCGCCCGAAAGGACGGGAACTCCTACAATGAGCAGTTCTTC. V is TRBV29-1 and J is TRBJ2-1; possible D gene TRBD2, 5 bases. Trimming took 7 bases from V and 0 from J, leaving 16 bases between them. This CDR3 comprises 15 residues. Germline V gives CDR1 SQVTM, CDR2 ANQGSEA.

This chain joins TRBV6-4 and TRBJ2-1; 8 bases map to TRBD2. Trimming took 6 bases from V and 9 from J; bases not matched to a gene: 13. The CDR3 consists of 15 residues. Germline CDR1 reads MRHNA; CDR2 reads SNTAGT. This chain's CDR3 is CASSEMAGGFSEQFF. The CDR3, as DNA: TGTGCCAGCAGCGAAATGGCGGGAGGATTCAGTGAGCAGTTCTTC.

This clone was counted a single time. This sequence joins TRBV7-2 and TRBJ2-3; 9 bases match TRBD2. The CDR3 runs 16 residues. Germline V gene data show CDR1 as SGHTA and CDR2 as FQGNSA. Trimming at V came to 6 bases and at J to 8 bases, leaving 15 bases not matched to a gene. The CDR3 DNA is TGTGCCAGCAGACCTTATAGCGGGGGAAGTTCCGGTACGCAGTATTTT. Translated, it gives CASRPYSGGSSGTQYF.

V and J are TRBV5-1 and TRBJ1-1; 11 bases line up with TRBD1. The V gene's germline CDR1 is SGHRS and CDR2 YFSETQ. The V gene end was trimmed by 0 bases and the J gene end by 4 bases; junction bases not matched to a gene: 2. CDR3 length equals 15 residues. CDR3 amino acids: CASSLAGTGGTEAFF. CDR3 bases: TGCGCCAGCAGCTTGGCCGGGACAGGGGGCACTGAAGCTTTCTTT.

This clone was recorded a few times. As DNA, the CDR3 is TGTGCCAGCGGGAGGGCTGTAGTAAATGAGCAGTTCTTC. The encoded protein is CASGRAVVNEQFF. The V and J genes are TRBV7-9 and TRBJ2-1; 7 nucleotides agree with TRBD2. CDR3 length equals 13 residues. The V gene end was trimmed by 8 bases and the J gene end by 7 bases; junction bases not matched to a gene: 8. Per the germline V gene, CDR1 is SEHNR and CDR2 is FQNEAQ (reference sequence).

The chain couples TRBV28 to TRBJ2-1, with 10 bases identical to TRBD1. V was pared by 6 bases and J by 7 bases, with 6 bases of the junction left unmatched. This CDR3 spans 14 amino acids. CDR1 is MDHEN and CDR2 is SYDVKM in the germline V gene. CDR3 sequence: CASSPDRGRNEQFF. In nucleotides, the CDR3 is TGTGCCAGCAGCCCAGACAGGGGGCGGAATGAGCAGTTCTTC.

The rearrangement links TRBV5-5 to TRBJ2-3, with 9 bases matching TRBD1. The CDR3 extends over 16 amino acids. V lost 6 bases to trimming and J lost 3 bases; unmatched junction nucleotides: 11. Germline V gives CDR1 SGHKS, CDR2 YYEKEE (reference sequence). The CDR3 sequence: CASNIGQGSSTDTQYF. For the CDR3, the DNA is TGTGCCAGCAACATAGGACAGGGGTCTAGTACAGATACGCAGTATTTT.

The V call is TRBV5-1, the J call TRBJ2-1; D is possibly TRBD2 (6 bases). CDR1 is SGHRS, CDR2 YFSETQ, per germline. The length of the CDR3 is 18 residues. Trimming left V 2 bases short and J 0 bases short, with 18 bases between. CDR3 region: CASSLGRGFLSSYNEQFF. In DNA, the CDR3 is TGCGCCAGCAGCTTAGGCCGGGGGTTTCTTAGCTCCTACAATGAGCAGTTCTTC. The full variable domain, completed using reference TRBV5-1 and TRBJ2-1, is KAGVTQTPRYLIKTRGQQVTLSCSPISGHRSVSWYQQTPGQGLQFLFEYFSETQRNKGNFPGRFSGRQFSNSRSEMNVSTLELGDSALYLCASSLGRGFLSSYNEQFFGPGTRLTVL.

The chain joins TRBV5-4 to TRBJ2-1; a possible D gene is TRBD1 (6 bases). The V gene lost 0 bases and the J gene lost 2 bases, with 18 bases spanning the gap. The CDR3 runs 18 residues. Per the germline V gene, CDR1 is SGHNT and CDR2 is YYREEE (reference sequence). CDR3 in DNA: TGTGCCAGCAGCTTGGGGGGTCAGGGGAGCTTCCCCTACAATGAGCAGTTCTTC. Protein: CASSLGGQGSFPYNEQFF.

Written as DNA, the CDR3 is TGTGCCAGTAGTGCGCGGGGAGGGCTTAAGGGGGGAACCTACGAGCAGTACTTC. It codes for CASSARGGLKGGTYEQYF. The gene calls are TRBV19 and TRBJ2-7; D might be TRBD2 (7 bases). The CDR3 is 18 residues long. CDR1 LNHDA and CDR2 SQIVND come from the germline V gene (reference sequence). With 5 bases removed from V and 2 bases from J, the gap between germline ends came to 25 bases.

V usage is TRBV4-1 and J usage is TRBJ2-1; a weak D match, TRBD2 (6 bases). The germline gives CDR1 MGHRA, CDR2 YSYEKL. The CDR3 runs 16 residues. Trimming pared 1 base from V and 3 bases from J, leaving 13 bases between. The CDR3 here is CASSQVTGVGYNEQFF. The CDR3 DNA reads TGCGCCAGCAGCCAAGTCACGGGAGTGGGCTACAATGAGCAGTTCTTC.

This chain uses TRBV29-1 with TRBJ2-7; D ambiguous. Trimming removed 4 bases from V and 3 bases from J, with 10 bases in between. The length of the CDR3 is 12 residues. Germline-derived CDR1 and CDR2 are SQVTM and ANQGSEA. The CDR3 sequence is CSVGEADYEQYF. The CDR3 DNA reads as TGCAGCGTTGGAGAGGCTGACTACGAGCAGTACTTC.

This chain uses TRBV27 with TRBJ1-4, with 8 bases aligning to TRBD1. The CDR3 is 18 amino acids. V gave up 5 bases and J gave up 0 bases; unmatched junction bases: 11. CDR1 is MNHEY and CDR2 is SMNVEV in the germline V gene (reference sequence). The CDR3 sequence: CASSPYHRGTATNEKLFF. The CDR3 DNA is TGTGCCAGCAGTCCCTATCACAGGGGGACTGCAACTAATGAAAAACTGTTTTTT.

V is TRBV6-5 and J is TRBJ1-4; 7 bases agree with TRBD1. V lost 5 bases and J lost 8; bases outside the gene matches: 5. This CDR3 spans 13 amino acids. CDR1 and CDR2 from the germline V gene are MNHEY and SVGAGI. The CDR3 DNA is TGTGCCAGCAGTCACAGGGGTGCGGAAAAACTGTTTTTT. This sequence encodes CASSHRGAEKLFF.

The J gene is TRBJ2-1, the V gene TRBV6-5; 8 positions match TRBD2. Germline-derived CDR1 and CDR2 are MNHEY and SVGAGI. The CDR3 consists of 14 residues. The trim removed 6 bases at V and 8 bases at J, leaving 9 bases unmatched. CDR3 nucleotides: TGTGCCAGCAGCAGAGCGGGAGTGGACTATGAGCAGTTCTTC. Its protein product is CASSRAGVDYEQFF.

The chain combines TRBV6-5 with TRBJ1-5; a possible D gene is TRBD1 (6 bases). V gave up 5 bases and J gave up 3 bases, with 11 bases separating them. The CDR3 totals 14 residues. Germline V gives CDR1 MNHEY, CDR2 SVGAGI. The CDR3: CASSLSGANQPQHF. The DNA for the CDR3 is TGTGCCAGCAGTCTATCAGGGGCCAATCAGCCCCAGCATTTT.

The genes are TRBV5-1 and TRBJ1-5; D ambiguous. The V end was cut by 10 bases, the J end by 2 bases, with 16 bases between. There are 14 residues in the CDR3. The germline gives CDR1 SGHRS, CDR2 YFSETQ. DNA for the CDR3: TGCGCCTTCACCTCACGGGGTCGCAATCAGCCCCAGCATTTT. Amino acids: CAFTSRGRNQPQHF.

The genes are TRBV9 and TRBJ2-2, with a tentative D call TRBD1 (5 bases). V shed 1 base and J shed 0 bases, with 10 bases lying between them. The CDR3 is made up of 16 amino acids. Germline V gives CDR1 SGDLS, CDR2 YYNGEE. DNA for the CDR3: TGTGCCAGCAGCGTAAGGGGTTCCACGAACACCGGGGAGCTGTTTTTT. Translation: CASSVRGSTNTGELFF.

The genes are TRBV7-2 and TRBJ1-5; possible D gene TRBD1, 5 bases. CDR1 and CDR2 from the germline V gene are SGHTA and FQGNSA. Trimming left V 2 bases short and J 3 bases short, with 11 bases between. The CDR3 is made up of 15 amino acids. The CDR3 loop reads CASSLMGGTNQPQHF. In DNA, the CDR3 is TGTGCCAGCAGCTTAATGGGGGGGACCAATCAGCCCCAGCATTTT.

This clone has ten or more counts. The chain has TRBV9 and TRBJ2-2, with 10 nucleotides matching TRBD2. This CDR3 is 16 amino acids long. Trimming cost V 3 bases and J 7 bases; bases outside gene matches: 9. Germline-derived CDR1 and CDR2 are SGDLS and YYNGEE. CDR3 in amino acids: CASSAPSGRLRGELFF. The CDR3 DNA reads TGTGCCAGCAGCGCCCCTAGCGGGAGACTTCGCGGGGAGCTGTTTTTT. The entire variable domain, with the rest obtained from reference TRBV9 and TRBJ2-2, is as follows: DSGVTQTPKHLITATGQRVTLRCSPRSGDLSVYWYQQSLDQGLQFLIQYYNGEERAKGNILERFSAQQFPDLHSELNLSSLELGDSALYFCASSAPSGRLRGELFFGEGSRLTVL.

The chain joins TRBV3-1 (or the pseudogene TRBV3-2) to TRBJ2-1; the match to TRBD2 covers 7 bases. This CDR3 contains 16 residues. The germline CDR1 and CDR2 sequences are LGHDT and YNNKEL (reference sequence). J lost 3 bases, V lost 4 bases, and 9 bases had no gene match. CDR3 amino acids: CASSPLAECNYNEQFF. The DNA of the CDR3 is TGTGCCAGCAGCCCTCTAGCGGAATGCAACTACAATGAGCAGTTCTTC.